This TCR beta chain was sequenced during a study of T cell repertoires in cytomegalovirus infection. About the study: Through public TCR beta signatures, both CMV infection and matching HLA type were indicated.

TCRdb used MiXCR to reprocess the reads, holding one entry per CDR3 protein. The sample consists of roughly 340,000 distinct CDR3 sequences, just under 30% of them appearing once. Study findings and constraints: HLA-C-restricted TCR beta clonotypes specific for CMV led the ex vivo response.

Remarks on this clonotype: No antigen is known for it.

Sequenced here: cultured PBMCs, sampled from culture after CMV antigen stimulation. This clonotype was obtained from a human donor in good health (CMV status not recorded). Some clones in this sample may be carry-over from other donors' samples.

DNA of the CDR3: TGTGCCAGCAGTTCCAGGGGGCACGGCTACACCTTC. Translation: CASSSRGHGYTF. This chain connects TRBV12-3 or TRBV12-4 to TRBJ1-2; 8 positions match TRBD1. V dropped 4 bases and J dropped 8; count of bases not matched to a gene: 3. The CDR3 has 12 amino acids.